This TCR beta chain originates from a study of blood T cell repertoires in COVID-19. Measured with immunoSEQ multiplex PCR; TCRdb has only the in-frame clones, and not every one. The sample comprises tens of thousands of clones, roughly four fifths of which are singletons, and about 8.9% rests with the top ten. The CDR3 contains 16 residues. Germline V gene lookup returns CDR1 SGDLS and CDR2 YYNGEE. Trimming removed 3 bases from V and 1 base from J, with 15 bases in between. Sequencing used peripheral blood. This chain joins TRBV9 and TRBJ2-3; D is possibly TRBD2 (5 bases). The clonotype comes from a human donor in a cohort sampled during active COVID-19. The CDR3 spells CASSARGNKRTDTQYF. The CDR3 nucleotides read TGTGCCAGCAGCGCCCGGGGAAACAAACGCACAGATACGCAGTATTTT.